Listed below are T cell receptor beta chains from one sample, sequenced in a study of blood T cell repertoires in COVID-19. Only in-frame clones appear in the TCRdb table, and some are missing; sequencing was by immunoSEQ multiplex PCR. The repertoire holds about 150,000 clones, with 83% as singletons. The sequencing sample was made of peripheral blood. These receptors came from a woman aged 60 to 75 with COVID-19, enrolled during active disease. CDR3s include the opening cysteine and the closing phenylalanine or tryptophan. A D gene is named only where the DNA matches it firmly. Rows may omit the clone size; those that give it use once, few, many or a size class.

J gene | V gene | clone size | D gene | CDR3 protein | CDR3 DNA
TRBJ2-5 | TRBV5-4 | NA | TRBD2 | CASSSGGFQETQYF | TGTGCCAGCAGCTCCGGGGGGTTCCAAGAGACCCAGTACTTC
TRBJ1-3 | TRBV27 | NA | NA | CASSLSHSSGNTIYF | TGTGCCAGCAGTTTATCGCACAGCTCTGGAAACACCATATATTTT
TRBJ1-5 | TRBV19 | NA | TRBD1 | CASSTGGGNQPQHF | TGTGCCAGTTCAACAGGGGGCGGCAATCAGCCCCAGCATTTT
TRBJ1-1 | TRBV18 | once | NA | CASSPTQGRTEAFF | TGTGCCAGCTCACCAACACAAGGGAGGACTGAAGCTTTCTTT
TRBJ1-1 | TRBV5-8 | many | NA | CASSPKQVLNTEAFF | TGTGCCAGCAGCCCTAAACAGGTTTTGAACACTGAAGCTTTCTTT
TRBJ1-1 | TRBV6-5 | NA | TRBD1 | CASSLNDRANTEAFF | TGTGCCAGCAGTCTCAACGACAGGGCGAACACTGAAGCTTTCTTT
TRBJ1-1 | TRBV6-1 | NA | NA | CASSEPGQQNTEAFF | TGTGCCAGCAGTGAACCCGGACAGCAGAACACTGAAGCTTTCTTT
TRBJ2-1 | TRBV18 | NA | NA | CASSPLVREHEQFF | TGTGCCAGCTCACCTCTAGTAAGAGAACATGAGCAGTTCTTC
TRBJ1-2 | TRBV5-4 | few | NA | CASSLAPGSNYGYTF | TGTGCCAGCAGCTTAGCCCCGGGGAGCAACTATGGCTACACCTTC
TRBJ1-3 | TRBV7-9 | NA | NA | CASSPTGTSGNTIYF | TGTGCCAGCAGCCCCACAGGGACCTCCGGAAACACCATATATTTT
TRBJ1-5 | TRBV10-1 | NA | NA | CASSDRGNQPQHF | TGCGCCAGCAGTGACCGGGGAAATCAGCCCCAGCATTTT
TRBJ2-3 | TRBV14 | NA | NA | CASSQGKGRSTDTQYF | TGTGCCAGCAGCCAAGGAAAAGGGAGAAGCACAGATACGCAGTATTTT
TRBJ2-3 | TRBV7-9 | once | NA | CASSFTGSTDTQYF | TGTGCCAGCAGCTTTACAGGGAGCACAGATACGCAGTATTTT
TRBJ1-2 | TRBV19 | NA | NA | CASETGSRYGYTF | TGTGCCAGTGAAACAGGGTCGAGGTATGGCTACACCTTC
TRBJ1-4 | TRBV3-1/TRBV3-2 | NA | TRBD1 | CASSQGNRDRGQATNEKLFF | TGTGCCAGCAGCCAAGGAAACCGGGACAGGGGACAGGCAACTAATGAAAAACTGTTTTTT
TRBJ2-1 | TRBV7-2 | NA | NA | CASSLQGSSYNEQFF | TGTGCCAGCAGCTTACAGGGGAGCTCCTACAATGAGCAGTTCTTC
TRBJ1-1 | TRBV5-1 | NA | NA | CASRVGTANTEAFF | TGCGCCAGTAGAGTCGGGACTGCGAACACTGAAGCTTTCTTT
TRBJ1-1 | TRBV15 | NA | NA | CATSRDRLTFF | TGTGCCACCAGCAGAGATAGACTGACTTTCTTT
TRBJ2-3 | TRBV19 | NA | TRBD1 | CASSLGQRTQYF | TGTGCCAGTAGTTTGGGACAGCGTACGCAGTATTTT
TRBJ2-5 | TRBV12-5 | NA | NA | CASGLTPGFETQYF | TGTGCTAGTGGTTTGACCCCGGGTTTCGAGACCCAGTACTTC
TRBJ1-4 | TRBV11-2 | NA | TRBD1 | CASSLATGVNEKLFF | TGTGCCAGCAGCTTAGCGACAGGGGTAAATGAAAAACTGTTTTTT
TRBJ2-3 | TRBV7-7 | NA | NA | CASSLGGRFTDTQYF | TGTGCTAGCAGCTTAGGGGGGAGGTTCACAGATACGCAGTATTTT
TRBJ1-5 | TRBV19 | NA | NA | CASMEWGRIDQPQHF | TGTGCCAGTATGGAGTGGGGCAGGATAGATCAGCCCCAGCATTTT
TRBJ1-2 | TRBV5-1 | NA | TRBD1 | CASRRDRGRDGYTF | TGCGCCAGCAGACGGGACAGGGGGCGCGATGGCTACACCTTC
TRBJ2-3 | TRBV7-9 | NA | NA | CASSSQGPNTQYF | TGTGCCAGCAGCTCCCAGGGGCCAAATACGCAGTATTTT
TRBJ1-5 | TRBV7-9 | NA | NA | CASSSAAGWTQPQHF | TGTGCCAGCAGCTCAGCGGCGGGGTGGACTCAGCCCCAGCATTTT
TRBJ1-3 | TRBV11-3 | few | TRBD1 | CASSPGQGPGNTIYF | TGTGCCAGCAGCCCGGGACAGGGCCCCGGAAACACCATATATTTT
TRBJ1-4 | TRBV20-1 | NA | NA | CSARVYEKLFF | TGCAGTGCTAGAGTATATGAAAAACTGTTTTTT
TRBJ1-5 | TRBV19 | once | NA | CASHREYSNQPQHF | TGTGCCAGTCACAGGGAGTATAGCAATCAGCCCCAGCATTTT
TRBJ2-5 | TRBV20-1 | NA | TRBD1 | CSVRTGTGGYF | TGCAGTGTTAGAACAGGGACAGGGGGTTACTTC
TRBJ1-3 | TRBV15 | NA | NA | CATSRGRQGTSSGNTIYF | TGTGCCACCAGCAGAGGGCGGCAGGGGACAAGCTCTGGAAACACCATATATTTT
TRBJ1-1 | TRBV9 | once | TRBD1 | CASGDRAGTEAFF | TGTGCCAGCGGGGACAGGGCGGGCACTGAAGCTTTCTTT
TRBJ1-1 | TRBV5-5 | NA | NA | CASSFRVGNTEAFF | TGTGCCAGCAGCTTCAGGGTGGGGAACACTGAAGCTTTCTTT
TRBJ2-7 | TRBV10-3 | NA | TRBD2 | CAIKASGYEQYF | TGTGCCATCAAGGCTAGCGGGTACGAGCAGTACTTC
TRBJ2-5 | TRBV18 | NA | NA | CASSPDTQETQYF | TGTGCCAGCTCACCGGACACCCAAGAGACCCAGTACTTC
TRBJ2-1 | TRBV11-3 | NA | TRBD2 | CASSLSSGGSQFF | TGTGCCAGCAGCTTGTCTAGCGGGGGCAGTCAGTTCTTC
TRBJ1-4 | TRBV3-1/TRBV3-2 | NA | NA | CASRPWGGNEKLFF | TGTGCCAGCAGACCCTGGGGGGGTAATGAAAAACTGTTTTTT
TRBJ2-7 | TRBV7-9 | NA | NA | CASSADPMMRMYF | TGTGCCAGCAGCGCCGACCCAATGATGAGGATGTACTTC
TRBJ1-2 | TRBV2 | NA | TRBD1 | CASSARGQVGYTF | TGTGCCAGCAGTGCCAGGGGGCAAGTTGGCTACACCTTC
TRBJ1-4 | TRBV5-5 | few | NA | CASSSGTGTGNEKLFF | TGTGCCAGCAGCTCCGGCACAGGGACGGGAAATGAAAAACTGTTTTTT
TRBJ1-5 | TRBV6-1 | NA | NA | CASSEAPTGNQPQHF | TGTGCCAGCAGTGAAGCGCCGACAGGCAATCAGCCCCAGCATTTT
TRBJ1-5 | TRBV12-5 | NA | TRBD1 | CASGRTGGNQPQHF | TGTGCTAGTGGGCGGACAGGGGGCAATCAGCCCCAGCATTTT
TRBJ1-5 | TRBV6-1 | NA | TRBD1 | CASSDPGTGSNQPQHF | TGTGCCAGCAGTGACCCCGGGACAGGTAGCAATCAGCCCCAGCATTTT
TRBJ2-3 | TRBV19 | once | NA | CASSTRADTQYF | TGTGCCAGTAGTACCCGCGCAGATACGCAGTATTTT